Listed below are T cell receptor beta chains from one sample, sequenced in a study of blood T cell repertoires in COVID-19. TCRdb keeps only in-frame clones here, not all; method: immunoSEQ multiplex PCR. The repertoire includes some 370,000 clones, around 92% of them detected once, and around 1.2% sits in the top ten. The sequencing input was peripheral blood. The receptors originated from a man aged 35-49 years with acute or convalescent COVID-19. CDR3s include the opening cysteine and the closing phenylalanine or tryptophan. The D gene is left open where the match is weak. Clone size is not always given. Where it is, it says once, few, many or a class for expanded clones.

CDR3 length	D gene	clone size	V gene	J gene	CDR3 DNA	CDR3 protein
15	NA	NA	TRBV18	TRBJ1-3	TGTGCCAGCTCTAACAGAACAATCTCTGGAAACACCATATATTTT	CASSNRTISGNTIYF
12	NA	NA	TRBV30	TRBJ1-2	TGTGCCTGGAGCCAGGGTGGCTATGGCTACACCTTC	CAWSQGGYGYTF
15	TRBD2	NA	TRBV5-4	TRBJ2-2	TGTGCCAGTACTAGCGGGGGTCTTAGGACCGGGGAGCTGTTTTTT	CASTSGGLRTGELFF
13	NA	NA	TRBV28	TRBJ1-5	TGTGCCAGCAGTTTTAATAGCAATCAGCCCCAGCATTTT	CASSFNSNQPQHF
16	TRBD2	NA	TRBV7-7	TRBJ2-2	TGTGCTAGCAGCGCAATAGCGGGAGTTTCTGCCGGGGAGCTGTTTTTT	CASSAIAGVSAGELFF
13	NA	NA	TRBV9	TRBJ1-1	TGTGCCAGCAGCGGGGGAGCGAACACTGAAGCTTTCTTT	CASSGGANTEAFF
14	NA	NA	TRBV19	TRBJ1-5	TGTGCCAGTAGTATGTCGGGTGGCAATCAGCCCCAGCATTTT	CASSMSGGNQPQHF
16	TRBD2	NA	TRBV2	TRBJ2-2	TGTGCCAGCATCGAGGATAGCGGGATAAACACCGGGGAGCTGTTTTTT	CASIEDSGINTGELFF
14	NA	NA	TRBV5-5	TRBJ2-6	TGTGCCAGCACCCCAAGCTACGGGGCCAACGTCCTGACTTTC	CASTPSYGANVLTF
14	NA	NA	TRBV13	TRBJ1-1	TGTGCCAGCAGCTTAGCCGGGGGTGGAACTGAAGCTTTCTTT	CASSLAGGGTEAFF
15	TRBD2	NA	TRBV9	TRBJ2-1	TGTGCCAGCAGCGCGCGGACTAGCGGGAGATCTGAGCAGTTCTTC	CASSARTSGRSEQFF
12	NA	NA	TRBV10-3	TRBJ2-7	TGTGCCATCAGCCAGGGACTCGACGAGCAGTACTTC	CAISQGLDEQYF
15	TRBD1	few	TRBV6-5	TRBJ1-6	TGTGCCAGCAGCCGGGACAGGGGATATAATTCACCCCTCCACTTT	CASSRDRGYNSPLHF
14	NA	NA	TRBV7-9	TRBJ1-5	TGTGCCAGCGCTCGGGGGGAGGGCAATCAGCCCCAGCATTTT	CASARGEGNQPQHF
15	TRBD2	few	TRBV6-2/TRBV6-3	TRBJ2-3	TGTGCCAGCAGTTTTAGCGGGGGGGCCGCAGATACGCAGTATTTT	CASSFSGGAADTQYF
17	NA	NA	TRBV18	TRBJ1-6	TGTGCCAGCTCGTATGACAGCTCCTCCGTCTATAATTCACCCCTCCACTTT	CASSYDSSSVYNSPLHF
16	TRBD2	NA	TRBV5-1	TRBJ2-5	TGCGCCAGCAGCTTAGGGACTAGCGGGAGTGGGGAGACCCAGTACTTC	CASSLGTSGSGETQYF
16	NA	NA	TRBV4-1	TRBJ2-1	TGCGCCAGCAGCCAAGAGCAGCGGAGCTCCTACAATGAGCAGTTCTTC	CASSQEQRSSYNEQFF
12	TRBD1	NA	TRBV19	TRBJ2-3	TGTGCCAGTAGTACAGGGGGAGATACGCAGTATTTT	CASSTGGDTQYF
16	NA	NA	TRBV11-2	TRBJ2-1	TGTGCCAGCAGCTTCGATTCGGGGATCGTATACAATGAGCAGTTCTTC	CASSFDSGIVYNEQFF
16	TRBD1	NA	TRBV11-3	TRBJ2-2	TGTGCCAGCAGCTTAGATCTATACAGGGGAGCCGGGGAGCTGTTTTTT	CASSLDLYRGAGELFF
19	TRBD1	NA	TRBV7-2	TRBJ1-1	TGTGCCAGCAGCTTAGGGCCGAGCTGGACAGGGAACATGAACACTGAAGCTTTCTTT	CASSLGPSWTGNMNTEAFF
16	NA	NA	TRBV5-1	TRBJ2-7	TGCGCCAGCAGCTTGGCCACAGGGATTCTCTCCTACGAGCAGTACTTC	CASSLATGILSYEQYF